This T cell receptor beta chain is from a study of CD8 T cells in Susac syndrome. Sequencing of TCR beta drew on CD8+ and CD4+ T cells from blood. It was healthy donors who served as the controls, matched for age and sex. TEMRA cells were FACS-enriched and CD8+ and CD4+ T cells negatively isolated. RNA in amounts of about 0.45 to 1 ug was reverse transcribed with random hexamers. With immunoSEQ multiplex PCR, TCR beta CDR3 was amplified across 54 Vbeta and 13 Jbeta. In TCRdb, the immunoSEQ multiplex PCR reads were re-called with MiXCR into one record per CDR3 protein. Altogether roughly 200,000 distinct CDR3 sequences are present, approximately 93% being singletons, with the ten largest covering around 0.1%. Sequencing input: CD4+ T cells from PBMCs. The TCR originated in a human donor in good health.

CDR3 bases: TGCAGCGTTGTAGAGATGAACACTGAAGCTTTCTTT. It is translated as CSVVEMNTEAFF. The chain recombines TRBV29-1 with TRBJ1-1, with D unresolved. V was clipped by 4 bases and J by 0 bases, with 6 bases between them. Per the germline V gene, CDR1 is SQVTM and CDR2 is ANQGSEA. CDR3 length: 12 amino acids.